Presented here are 32 T cell receptor beta chains from one specimen sequenced in a study of cytomegalovirus exposure and HLA in healthy donors. 13 Jbeta primers and 60 Vbeta primers were used for the PCR. Profiling relied on immunoSEQ multiplex PCR, and the TCRdb table lists in-frame clones only, not all of them. The repertoire includes roughly 260,000 clones, about four fifths of them detected once, and approximately 2% sits in the top ten. The sample consisted of PBMCs. Source of these receptors: a woman in her 40s in good health and CMV-seropositive.

V is TRBV2 and J is TRBJ2-3; TRBD2 might be the D (6 bases). Between the trimmed V and J ends, which lost 0 bases and 3 bases, there was a span of 19 bases. CDR3 length: 18 amino acids. Germline-derived CDR1 and CDR2 are SNHLY and FYNNEI. The CDR3 DNA reads TGTGCCAGCAGTGAAGCGAAATATTCGGGAGAGTGGACAGATACGCAGTATTTT. Its translation: CASSEAKYSGEWTDTQYF.

V gene TRBV6-4 combines with J gene TRBJ1-5; no clear D. Germline-derived CDR1 and CDR2 are MRHNA and SNTAGT. The CDR3 extends over 15 amino acids. The V and J ends lost 4 bases and 0 bases respectively, with 10 bases between them. Here the CDR3 reads CASSGTGFSNQPQHF. The CDR3 nucleotides are TGTGCCAGCAGTGGAACGGGGTTTAGCAATCAGCCCCAGCATTTT.

The genes are TRBV18 and TRBJ1-2, with D unresolved. Germline CDR1 is KGHSH and CDR2 is LQKENI. CDR3 length equals 14 residues. V was pared by 5 bases and J by 6 bases, with 16 bases between. The DNA for the CDR3 is TGTGCCAGCTCAGCCCCGGGAGAGACTGATGGCTACACCTTC. This sequence encodes CASSAPGETDGYTF.

The CDR3 loop reads CASRSPGSGGYNEQFF. The CDR3 bases are TGTGCCAGCAGGTCCCCAGGCAGCGGGGGATACAATGAGCAGTTCTTC. The chain has TRBV11-2 and TRBJ2-1, with 8 nucleotides matching TRBD2. Germline V gene data show CDR1 as SGHAT and CDR2 as FQNNGV. The CDR3 consists of 16 residues. V shed 6 bases and J 4 bases; nucleotides not matched to a gene: 11.

This sequence joins TRBV4-1 and TRBJ2-4; 8 positions agree with TRBD1. V lost 7 bases and J lost 0; bases outside the gene matches: 14. CDR3 length equals 18 residues. Germline loops: CDR1 MGHRA, CDR2 YSYEKL. The CDR3 reads CASTPTGAKRIAKNIQYF. For the CDR3, the DNA is TGCGCCAGCACCCCGACAGGGGCGAAAAGAATAGCCAAAAACATTCAGTACTTC.

The CDR3 protein is CASSFSGIDNEQFF. Here the CDR3 DNA reads TGTGCCAGCAGCTTTTCAGGGATTGACAATGAGCAGTTCTTC. The rearrangement links TRBV7-8 to TRBJ2-1; maybe TRBD1 (5 bases). Trimming pared 3 bases from V and 5 bases from J, leaving 11 bases between. The CDR3 consists of 14 residues. Germline CDR1 SGHVS, CDR2 FQNEAQ.

CDR3 sequence reads: CASSPDRANYGYTF. The CDR3 region has the DNA TGTGCCAGCAGCCCGGACAGAGCTAACTATGGCTACACCTTC. The J gene is TRBJ1-2, the V gene TRBV11-2, with D maybe TRBD1 (6 bases). V lost 5 bases and J lost 0, with 10 bases in between. This CDR3 is 14 amino acids long. Germline V gene data show CDR1 as SGHAT and CDR2 as FQNNGV.

The chain couples TRBV10-3 to TRBJ2-7; 13 nucleotides align to TRBD2. Germline assignment: CDR1 ENHRY and CDR2 SYGVKD. This CDR3 has 15 amino acids. The trim removed 4 bases at V and 5 bases at J, leaving 5 bases unmatched. The CDR3, as DNA: TGTGCCATCAGTGGGACTAGCGGGAGTACCCACGAGCAGTACTTC. Protein product: CAISGTSGSTHEQYF.

On this clone: Compared with germline, one end of the junction differs, possibly owing to a read error. The chain recombines TRBV6-5 with TRBJ2-7, with D unresolved. Looked up from germline, CDR1 is MNHEY and CDR2 is SVGAGI. The CDR3 has 13 amino acids. The CDR3 protein is CTSSSGLVYEQYF. CDR3 sequence (DNA): TGTACCAGCAGTTCCGGTCTAGTCTACGAGCAGTACTTC.

V and J are TRBV28 and TRBJ2-4, with TRBD1 as a possible D gene (6 bases). Germline CDR1 MDHEN, CDR2 SYDVKM. The length of the CDR3 is 15 residues. Trimming removed 8 bases from V and 7 bases from J, with 21 bases in between. The DNA for the CDR3 is TGTGCCAGCTCAACCCCACAGGGTATCGGGAACATTCAGTACTTC. Protein product: CASSTPQGIGNIQYF.

V usage is TRBV10-3 and J usage is TRBJ1-4, with a weak D call TRBD1 (6 bases). Trimming pared 10 bases from V and 5 bases from J, leaving 14 bases between. This CDR3 spans 13 amino acids. CDR1 and CDR2 (germline): ENHRY, SYGVKD. The CDR3 here is CATNGGANEKLFF. DNA of the CDR3: TGTGCCACCAATGGGGGGGCAAATGAAAAACTGTTTTTT.

The genes are TRBV9 and TRBJ2-1; 9 bases line up with TRBD2. Losses at the gene ends were 3 bases for V and 4 bases for J; bases not matched to a gene: 5. The CDR3 is made up of 15 amino acids. The germline CDR1 and CDR2 sequences are SGDLS and YYNGEE. The CDR3 DNA follows: TGTGCCAGCAGCGATGCGGGGGGGGCTTACAATGAGCAGTTCTTC. It codes for CASSDAGGAYNEQFF.

V and J are TRBV5-4 and TRBJ2-7, with 13 bases identical to TRBD2. The germline gives CDR1 SGHNT, CDR2 YYREEE (reference sequence). The CDR3 extends over 19 amino acids. J lost 5 bases, V lost 1 base, and 15 bases had no gene match. The CDR3, as DNA: TGTGCCAGCAGCTTGAGCCTGGGGACTAGCGGGAATCCCCCCCACGAGCAGTACTTC. This sequence encodes CASSLSLGTSGNPPHEQYF.

V and J are TRBV9 and TRBJ2-7; TRBD2 is a possible D gene (6 bases). The CDR3 extends over 14 amino acids. Germline CDR1 and CDR2: SGDLS and YYNGEE. V dropped 4 bases and J dropped 2 bases, with 13 bases sitting between them. The CDR3 DNA reads TGTGCCAGCAGCCCTTGGGACTTACCCTACGAGCAGTACTTC. This sequence encodes CASSPWDLPYEQYF.

The chain combines TRBV28 with TRBJ1-5, with D possibly matching TRBD1 (5 bases). V was pared by 2 bases and J by 5 bases, with 13 bases between. CDR1 is MDHEN, CDR2 SYDVKM, per germline. The CDR3 is 15 amino acids. The CDR3 spells CASSLPIKGDQPQHF. DNA for the CDR3: TGTGCCAGCAGTTTACCAATTAAAGGGGATCAGCCCCAGCATTTT.

The chain couples TRBV18 to TRBJ2-3; the D gene is possibly TRBD2 (6 bases). The CDR3 length is 17 residues. Germline V gene lookup returns CDR1 KGHSH and CDR2 LQKENI. Trimming shortened V by 3 bases and J by 0 bases, and 16 bases separated the two germline ends. The CDR3 loop reads CASSPSGRGTSTDTQYF. As DNA, the CDR3 is TGTGCCAGCTCACCTTCGGGGCGGGGTACTAGCACAGATACGCAGTATTTT.

This sequence joins TRBV5-1 and TRBJ2-2; D gene unclear. This CDR3 is built from 16 residues. Germline V gene lookup returns CDR1 SGHRS and CDR2 YFSETQ. V was trimmed by 1 base and J by 2 bases, leaving 12 bases between them. The CDR3 DNA reads TGCGCCAGCAGCTTGCTTGGGCCACGTAACACCGGGGAGCTGTTTTTT. The encoded protein is CASSLLGPRNTGELFF.

This chain uses TRBV14 with TRBJ1-6; a possible D gene is TRBD1 (5 bases). The V end was cut by 0 bases, the J end by 7 bases, with 7 bases between. This CDR3 region has 14 residues. Germline V gene data show CDR1 as SGHDN and CDR2 as FVKESK. The CDR3 sequence is CASSQDRGNSPLHF. The DNA for the CDR3 is TGTGCCAGCAGCCAAGATAGGGGCAATTCACCCCTCCACTTT.

This chain's CDR3 is CASSPTGGGYGYTF. The CDR3 DNA sequence: TGTGCCAGCAGTCCGACAGGGGGAGGGTATGGCTACACCTTC. This chain joins TRBV28 and TRBJ1-2; 9 bases fit TRBD1. Looked up from germline, CDR1 is MDHEN and CDR2 is SYDVKM. The CDR3 is 14 amino acids. The trim removed 5 bases at V and 5 bases at J, leaving 6 bases unmatched.

This clone has only a few counts. V is TRBV21-1 and J is TRBJ1-2; the D call TRBD1 from the table was never checked on the DNA. TRBV21-1 is shown as a pseudogene. The CDR3 contains 14 residues. The CDR3 sequence is CASSARGRLYGYTF. The CDR3 DNA follows: TGTGCCAGCAGCGCCAGGGGGCGACTCTATGGCTACACCTTC.

This clone was detected a few times. V gene TRBV11-2 combines with J gene TRBJ2-1; no definite D call. Per the germline V gene, CDR1 is SGHAT and CDR2 is FQNNGV. The CDR3 is made up of 15 amino acids. V lost 0 bases, J lost 7 bases, and 13 bases lay in between. The CDR3 protein is CASSLEWASGNEQFF. For the CDR3, the DNA is TGTGCCAGCAGCTTAGAATGGGCCAGTGGGAATGAGCAGTTCTTC.

V usage is TRBV30 and J usage is TRBJ2-2; possibly TRBD1 for D (7 bases). The length of the CDR3 is 15 residues. Germline-derived CDR1 and CDR2 are GTSNPN and SVGIG (reference sequence). Trimming cost V 3 bases and J 2 bases, with 13 bases left between them. CDR3 DNA sequence: TGTGCCTGGAGGGCGGGACAGACAAACACCGGGGAGCTGTTTTTT. This codes for CAWRAGQTNTGELFF. The entire variable domain, with the rest obtained from reference TRBV30 and TRBJ2-2, is as follows: SQTIHQWPATLVQPVGSPLSLECTVEGTSNPNLYWYRQAAGRGLQLLFYSVGIGQISSEVPQNLSASRPQDRQFILSSKKLLLSDSGFYLCAWRAGQTNTGELFFGEGSRLTVL.

For the CDR3, the DNA is TGTGCCAGCAGTTTATCAGGGGGGGACACTGAAGCTTTCTTT. Protein product: CASSLSGGDTEAFF. The chain joins TRBV27 to TRBJ1-1, with D possibly matching TRBD1 (6 bases). CDR3 length: 14 residues. Trimming removed 0 bases from V and 3 bases from J, with 8 bases in between. CDR1 MNHEY and CDR2 SMNVEV come from the germline V gene (reference sequence).

The chain is built from TRBV20-1 and TRBJ2-7; D is perhaps TRBD2 (5 bases). Germline V lookup: CDR1 DFQATT, CDR2 SNEGSKA (reference sequence). Trimming took 6 bases from V and 6 from J, leaving 12 bases between them. The CDR3 has 11 amino acids. In DNA form, the CDR3 reads TGCAGTGCGAAACTAGTAGCCGAGCAGTACTTC. Translation: CSAKLVAEQYF.

CDR3 residues: CASSFGLTNNEQFF. In DNA form, the CDR3 reads TGTGCCAGCAGCTTTGGACTGACAAACAATGAGCAGTTCTTC. This sequence joins TRBV7-9 and TRBJ2-1, with a possible D match to TRBD2 (5 bases). The CDR3 runs to 14 residues. Trimming stripped 3 bases from V and 5 bases from J, with 11 bases between. Germline CDR1 and CDR2: SEHNR and FQNEAQ (reference sequence).

This chain links TRBV5-8 with TRBJ1-4; D perhaps matches TRBD1 (6 bases). This CDR3 is 11 amino acids long. Trimming cost V 0 bases and J 12 bases, with 6 bases left between them. Germline CDR1 and CDR2: SGHTS and YDEGEE. CDR3 residues: CASSLAGELFF. The CDR3 region has the DNA TGTGCCAGCAGCTTGGCAGGGGAACTGTTTTTT.

V gene TRBV9 combines with J gene TRBJ2-7; 13 bases fit TRBD2. From germline, CDR1 is SGDLS and CDR2 YYNGEE. V trimming: 2 bases; J trimming: 4 bases; junction bases outside the gene matches: 3. The CDR3 is 15 residues long. CDR3 sequence (DNA): TGTGCCAGCAGCGTGGGACTAGCGGGAACTTACGAGCAGTACTTC. Amino acids: CASSVGLAGTYEQYF.

The chain links TRBV6-1 to TRBJ1-2; TRBD1 is a possible D gene (5 bases). Between the trimmed V and J ends, which lost 2 bases and 8 bases, there was a span of 15 bases. CDR1 MNHNS and CDR2 SASEGT come from the germline V gene. The CDR3 consists of 14 residues. The CDR3 loop reads CASSENLGREGYTF. CDR3 DNA sequence: TGTGCCAGCAGTGAAAATCTGGGGCGGGAGGGCTACACCTTC.

The chain joins TRBV27 to TRBJ1-2; TRBD1 aligns across 8 bases. The germline CDR1 and CDR2 sequences are MNHEY and SMNVEV (reference sequence). This CDR3 is built from 15 residues. V lost 0 bases to trimming and J lost 8 bases; unmatched junction nucleotides: 8. CDR3 DNA sequence: TGTGCCAGCAGTTTATCCCCGGACAGGGTGGGGGGCTACACCTTC. Its protein product is CASSLSPDRVGGYTF.

Here the CDR3 reads CASSLLQGSDGYTF. The CDR3 DNA is TGTGCCAGCAGCTTACTCCAGGGTTCCGATGGCTACACCTTC. V and J are TRBV13 and TRBJ1-2, with D possibly TRBD1 on 5 matching bases. Germline V gene lookup returns CDR1 PRHDT and CDR2 FYEKMQ (reference sequence). The CDR3 consists of 14 residues. Trimming cost V 2 bases and J 6 bases, with 13 bases left between them.

The chain employs TRBV4-2 and TRBJ2-7, with D perhaps matching TRBD2 (7 bases). V lost 0 bases and J lost 4, with 19 bases in between. CDR1 is LGHNA and CDR2 is YNFKEQ in the germline V gene. CDR3 length: 17 residues. CDR3 bases: TGTGCCAGCAGCCAAGAGGCCGGGGGGCGGGTGGGTTACGAGCAGTACTTC. Translating it yields CASSQEAGGRVGYEQYF.

The chain carries TRBV28 and TRBJ2-7; a possible D gene is TRBD2 (6 bases). Trimming pared 6 bases from V and 9 bases from J, leaving 18 bases between. CDR1 and CDR2 from the germline V gene are MDHEN and SYDVKM. The CDR3 sequence is 13 residues long. This chain's CDR3 is CASSHPRQGGQYF. CDR3 coding DNA: TGTGCCAGCAGCCATCCTCGGCAGGGAGGGCAGTACTTC.